The source of this TCR beta chain is a study of blood T cell repertoires in COVID-19. Study summary: Samples representing acute and convalescent COVID-19 were sourced from the United States, Italy and Spain. T cells, B-cell-depleted T cells, or PBMCs supplied cDNA or gDNA.

Per the study methods: Nucleated cell number was recorded as an estimate derived from reference gene primer amplification. The data were produced by immunoSEQ multiplex PCR, yet TCRdb's version contains in-frame clones alone and is incomplete. V and J calls and clone size are given by that table; D and trimming were obtained from the DNA. The sample includes about 54,000 clones, over 75% of them seen just once. Germline V gene lookup returns CDR1 LGHNT and CDR2 FRNRAP. The CDR3 extends over 14 amino acids. The V end lost 5 bases, the J end lost 0 bases, and 8 bases lay between the germline ends. Material for sequencing was peripheral blood. The chain recombines TRBV12-5 with TRBJ1-3; D gene unclear. The TCR comes from a woman in her thirties or forties with active COVID-19. The CDR3 loop is CASGGLLSGNTIYF. CDR3 coding DNA: TGTGCTAGTGGTGGACTTCTCTCTGGAAACACCATATATTTT.